This is a list of T cell receptor beta chains from one sample in a study of blood T cell repertoires in COVID-19. The table came from immunoSEQ multiplex PCR; TCRdb's copy has only in-frame clones and leaves some out. The profile shows about 240,000 clones, approximately 83% of them singletons. Material: peripheral blood. These receptors all come from a woman older than 75 with acute or convalescent COVID-19. CDR3s include the opening cysteine and the closing phenylalanine or tryptophan. The D gene is left open where the match is weak. Not all rows give a size; the values are once, few, many and, for expanded clones, a class.

clone_size: -; d_call: -; v_call: TRBV4-1; j_call: TRBJ2-7; cdr3_aa: CASSQGTDRRAYEQYF; cdr3_nt: TGCGCCAGCAGCCAAGGGACAGACAGGCGGGCCTACGAGCAGTACTTC
clone_size: -; d_call: -; v_call: TRBV6-5; j_call: TRBJ1-5; cdr3_aa: CASRRQGNQPQHF; cdr3_nt: TGTGCCAGCAGACGCCAGGGAAATCAGCCCCAGCATTTT
clone_size: -; d_call: -; v_call: TRBV9; j_call: TRBJ2-3; cdr3_aa: CASSPVRDTQYF; cdr3_nt: TGTGCCAGCAGCCCCGTACGGGATACGCAGTATTTT
clone_size: -; d_call: -; v_call: TRBV6-4; j_call: TRBJ1-2; cdr3_aa: CASNPPRGYGYTF; cdr3_nt: TGTGCCAGCAATCCCCCGCGGGGGTATGGCTACACCTTC
clone_size: -; d_call: TRBD1; v_call: TRBV24-1; j_call: TRBJ1-5; cdr3_aa: CATSDAGQGYQPQHF; cdr3_nt: TGTGCCACCAGTGACGCGGGACAGGGTTATCAGCCCCAGCATTTT
clone_size: -; d_call: TRBD2; v_call: TRBV24-1; j_call: TRBJ2-5; cdr3_aa: CATSEPGLAGETQYF; cdr3_nt: TGTGCCACCAGTGAACCTGGACTAGCCGGTGAGACCCAGTACTTC
clone_size: -; d_call: TRBD1; v_call: TRBV6-6; j_call: TRBJ2-3; cdr3_aa: CASSPNRQGAPHDTQYF; cdr3_nt: TGTGCCAGCAGTCCTAATAGACAGGGGGCGCCTCATGATACGCAGTATTTT
clone_size: -; d_call: TRBD1; v_call: TRBV6-5; j_call: TRBJ1-4; cdr3_aa: CASSYSDRAQLFF; cdr3_nt: TGTGCCAGCAGTTACTCGGACAGGGCCCAACTGTTTTTT
clone_size: -; d_call: -; v_call: TRBV5-4; j_call: TRBJ2-7; cdr3_aa: CASSREAPRGEQYF; cdr3_nt: TGTGCCAGCAGCCGAGAGGCTCCAAGGGGGGAGCAGTACTTC
clone_size: -; d_call: -; v_call: TRBV19; j_call: TRBJ1-4; cdr3_aa: CASSLSTVGSEKLFF; cdr3_nt: TGTGCCAGTAGTCTCTCGACAGTGGGAAGTGAAAAACTGTTTTTT
clone_size: -; d_call: -; v_call: TRBV19; j_call: TRBJ2-1; cdr3_aa: CASSSGSLSGEQFF; cdr3_nt: TGTGCCAGTAGTTCGGGCTCCCTAAGCGGTGAGCAGTTCTTC
clone_size: once; d_call: -; v_call: TRBV2; j_call: TRBJ1-5; cdr3_aa: CASSPTENSNQPQHF; cdr3_nt: TGTGCCAGCAGTCCGACAGAAAATAGCAATCAGCCCCAGCATTTT
clone_size: -; d_call: TRBD1; v_call: TRBV2; j_call: TRBJ2-2; cdr3_aa: CASSGSYGTGTAGELFF; cdr3_nt: TGTGCCAGCAGTGGGTCGTACGGGACAGGGACGGCCGGGGAGCTGTTTTTT
clone_size: -; d_call: TRBD1; v_call: TRBV24-1; j_call: TRBJ2-7; cdr3_aa: CATPGQGHREQYF; cdr3_nt: TGTGCCACCCCCGGACAGGGGCATCGGGAGCAGTACTTC
clone_size: -; d_call: TRBD2; v_call: TRBV6-5; j_call: TRBJ2-1; cdr3_aa: CASSRGDLSYNEQFF; cdr3_nt: TGTGCCTCCTCACGGGGGGATCTCTCCTACAATGAGCAGTTCTTC
clone_size: -; d_call: -; v_call: TRBV5-4; j_call: TRBJ2-7; cdr3_aa: CASSLGRAYEQYF; cdr3_nt: TGTGCCAGCAGCTTGGGCAGGGCCTACGAGCAGTACTTC
clone_size: few; d_call: TRBD1; v_call: TRBV24-1; j_call: TRBJ1-5; cdr3_aa: CATSDSGQGSNQPQHF; cdr3_nt: TGTGCCACCAGTGACAGTGGACAGGGGAGCAATCAGCCCCAGCATTTT
clone_size: -; d_call: -; v_call: TRBV29-1; j_call: TRBJ2-7; cdr3_aa: CSVAAGTYEQYF; cdr3_nt: TGCAGCGTTGCGGCAGGGACCTACGAGCAGTACTTC
clone_size: -; d_call: TRBD1; v_call: TRBV3-1/TRBV3-2; j_call: TRBJ2-2; cdr3_aa: CASSQSRAGQAQTGELFF; cdr3_nt: TGTGCCAGCAGCCAAAGTCGGGCAGGACAGGCCCAGACCGGGGAGCTGTTTTTT
clone_size: -; d_call: TRBD1; v_call: TRBV5-1; j_call: TRBJ2-7; cdr3_aa: CASSLWQGDYEQYF; cdr3_nt: TGCGCCAGCAGCTTGTGGCAGGGGGACTACGAGCAGTACTTC
clone_size: -; d_call: -; v_call: TRBV5-1; j_call: TRBJ2-5; cdr3_aa: CASSLTGEKETQYF; cdr3_nt: TGCGCCAGCAGCTTGACGGGGGAGAAGGAGACCCAGTACTTC
clone_size: -; d_call: -; v_call: TRBV18; j_call: TRBJ2-1; cdr3_aa: CASSPAGSYNEQFF; cdr3_nt: TGTGCCAGCTCTCCCGCGGGCTCCTACAATGAGCAGTTCTTC
clone_size: -; d_call: -; v_call: TRBV5-6; j_call: TRBJ2-7; cdr3_aa: CASSLLTGTFLSYEQYF; cdr3_nt: TGTGCCAGCAGCCTACTCACCGGGACATTCCTCTCCTACGAGCAGTACTTC
clone_size: -; d_call: -; v_call: TRBV5-1; j_call: TRBJ1-1; cdr3_aa: CASSLAMGGEAFF; cdr3_nt: TGCGCCAGCAGCTTGGCCATGGGGGGAGAGGCTTTCTTT
clone_size: few; d_call: -; v_call: TRBV2; j_call: TRBJ1-4; cdr3_aa: CASKGPGGSNEKLFF; cdr3_nt: TGTGCCAGCAAGGGTCCGGGGGGCTCTAATGAAAAACTGTTTTTT
clone_size: -; d_call: -; v_call: TRBV5-4; j_call: TRBJ2-3; cdr3_aa: CASSQYVDSDTQYF; cdr3_nt: TGTGCCAGCAGCCAATACGTCGACTCGGATACGCAGTATTTT
clone_size: -; d_call: -; v_call: TRBV28; j_call: TRBJ1-1; cdr3_aa: CASSLGQVAEAFF; cdr3_nt: TGTGCCAGCAGTTTAGGGCAGGTCGCTGAAGCTTTCTTT
clone_size: -; d_call: -; v_call: TRBV28; j_call: TRBJ1-5; cdr3_aa: CASTPEGKSSNQPQHF; cdr3_nt: TGTGCCAGCACTCCAGAGGGTAAGTCGAGCAATCAGCCCCAGCATTTT
clone_size: -; d_call: -; v_call: TRBV7-9; j_call: TRBJ2-5; cdr3_aa: CASLVSGRQETQYF; cdr3_nt: TGTGCCAGCCTCGTTTCAGGGCGGCAAGAGACCCAGTACTTC
clone_size: -; d_call: TRBD1; v_call: TRBV6-6; j_call: TRBJ2-7; cdr3_aa: CASSTPGQGAHEQYF; cdr3_nt: TGTGCCAGCAGTACCCCGGGACAGGGGGCCCACGAGCAGTACTTC
clone_size: -; d_call: -; v_call: TRBV7-3; j_call: TRBJ2-5; cdr3_aa: CASSLGKGWQETQYF; cdr3_nt: TGTGCCAGCAGCTTAGGAAAGGGGTGGCAAGAGACCCAGTACTTC
clone_size: -; d_call: TRBD1; v_call: TRBV3-1/TRBV3-2; j_call: TRBJ2-2; cdr3_aa: CASSQEWGQGYTGELFF; cdr3_nt: TGTGCCAGCAGCCAAGAATGGGGACAGGGGTACACCGGGGAGCTGTTTTTT
clone_size: -; d_call: TRBD2; v_call: TRBV3-1/TRBV3-2; j_call: TRBJ2-3; cdr3_aa: CASSQDQAGRADTQYF; cdr3_nt: TGTGCCAGCAGCCAAGATCAGGCGGGGAGGGCAGATACGCAGTATTTT
clone_size: -; d_call: TRBD2; v_call: TRBV11-2; j_call: TRBJ2-7; cdr3_aa: CASSLDLLAGDGEQYF; cdr3_nt: TGTGCCAGCAGCTTAGACCTCCTAGCGGGGGATGGCGAGCAGTACTTC
clone_size: -; d_call: -; v_call: TRBV9; j_call: TRBJ1-2; cdr3_aa: CASSAYNYRVPNYGYTF; cdr3_nt: TGTGCCAGCAGCGCGTATAATTACAGGGTACCCAACTATGGCTACACCTTC
clone_size: -; d_call: -; v_call: TRBV6-4; j_call: TRBJ2-3; cdr3_aa: CASSASGSTDTQYF; cdr3_nt: TGTGCCAGCAGTGCCAGCGGCTCCACAGATACGCAGTATTTT
clone_size: -; d_call: TRBD1; v_call: TRBV7-8; j_call: TRBJ1-5; cdr3_aa: CASSLGDSGNQPQHF; cdr3_nt: TGTGCCAGCAGCTTAGGGGACAGCGGCAATCAGCCCCAGCATTTT
clone_size: once; d_call: -; v_call: TRBV6-5; j_call: TRBJ2-7; cdr3_aa: CASSQDWTLRYEQYF; cdr3_nt: TGTGCCAGCAGTCAGGATTGGACTCTTCGCTACGAGCAGTACTTC
clone_size: -; d_call: TRBD1; v_call: TRBV11-1; j_call: TRBJ2-2; cdr3_aa: CASSPRDSNTGELFF; cdr3_nt: TGTGCCAGCAGCCCCAGGGACAGTAACACCGGGGAGCTGTTTTTT
clone_size: -; d_call: -; v_call: TRBV7-8; j_call: TRBJ1-1; cdr3_aa: CASSGRGNTEAFF; cdr3_nt: TGTGCCAGCAGCGGCCGGGGGAACACTGAAGCTTTCTTT
clone_size: -; d_call: TRBD2; v_call: TRBV5-1; j_call: TRBJ2-3; cdr3_aa: CASSPSGGRLPDTQYF; cdr3_nt: TGCGCCAGCAGCCCTAGCGGGGGAAGGTTACCAGATACGCAGTATTTT